The source of this TCR beta chain is a study of early T cells in non-severe SARS-CoV-2 infection. Overall study: Sequencing used unsorted whole-blood bulk RNA, so chains lack pairing.

This clonotype showed up just a few times. The V and J ends lost 2 bases and 5 bases, in that order; junction bases with no gene match: 7. Germline CDR1 SGHRS, CDR2 YFSETQ. The CDR3 covers 14 residues. The TCR library protocol was used to attach unique molecular identifiers. These identifiers were attached to individual cDNA molecules. MiXCR was run by TCRdb on the 5' RACE reads, yielding one entry per CDR3 protein. The repertoire consists of 84,000 or so distinct CDR3 sequences, with 14% occurring once and the leading ten covering roughly 9.8%. This rearrangement joins TRBV5-1 to TRBJ2-7; 7 bases align to TRBD1. The TCR comes from an adult who was a healthcare worker with PCR-confirmed SARS-CoV-2 infection or an uninfected control (not recorded which). Input material: whole blood. The CDR3 DNA sequence: TGCGCCAGCAGCTTCGGTACAGGGGTGGACGAGCAGTACTTC. Protein sequence: CASSFGTGVDEQYF.